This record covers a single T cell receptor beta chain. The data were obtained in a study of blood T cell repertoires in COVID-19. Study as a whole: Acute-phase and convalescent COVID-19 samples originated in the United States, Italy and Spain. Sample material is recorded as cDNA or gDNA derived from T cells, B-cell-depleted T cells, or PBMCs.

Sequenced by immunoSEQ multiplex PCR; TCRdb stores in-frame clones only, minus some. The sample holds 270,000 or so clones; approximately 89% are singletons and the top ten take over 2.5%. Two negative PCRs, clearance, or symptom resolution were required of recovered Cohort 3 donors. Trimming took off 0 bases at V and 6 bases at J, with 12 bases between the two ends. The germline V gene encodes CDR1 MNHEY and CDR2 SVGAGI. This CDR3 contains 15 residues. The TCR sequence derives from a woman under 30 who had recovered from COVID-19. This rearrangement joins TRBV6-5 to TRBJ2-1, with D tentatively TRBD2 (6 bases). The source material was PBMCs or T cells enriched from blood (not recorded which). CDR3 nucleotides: TGTGCCAGCAGTTACTCGGGGTCGGGGGTCAATGAGCAGTTCTTC. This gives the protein CASSYSGSGVNEQFF.